One sample yielded the 25 T cell receptor beta chains listed below, sequenced in a study of blood T cell repertoires in COVID-19. Some clones are missing from TCRdb's copy, which holds only in-frame ones; the method was immunoSEQ multiplex PCR. The data hold around 68,000 clones, with about 81% observed a single time. Sequencing was done on a sample of peripheral blood. These receptors were obtained from a human donor in a cohort sampled during active COVID-19.

This chain uses TRBV11-2 with TRBJ2-1; TRBD1 agrees at 9 bases. There are 15 residues in the CDR3. J gave up 7 bases and V 3 bases, and 7 bases lay outside the gene matches. CDR1 is SGHAT and CDR2 is FQNNGV in the germline V gene. The CDR3 DNA reads as TGTGCCAGCAGCTTCATAATCGGGACAGGGAATGAGCAGTTCTTC. Translated, it gives CASSFIIGTGNEQFF.

This chain uses TRBV28 with TRBJ2-2; the D gene is possibly TRBD1 (6 bases). Per the germline V gene, CDR1 is MDHEN and CDR2 is SYDVKM. Trimming removed 5 bases at V and 4 bases at J, with 8 bases between. CDR3 length: 13 residues. For the CDR3, the DNA is TGTGCCAGCAGTAGGGGGTCCACCGGGGAGCTGTTTTTT. Translating it yields CASSRGSTGELFF.

This clone has just one count. The chain recombines TRBV14 with TRBJ2-3, with D tentatively TRBD2 (6 bases). The length of the CDR3 is 15 residues. V shed 2 bases and J shed 6 bases, with 15 bases lying between them. CDR1 is SGHDN and CDR2 is FVKESK in the germline V gene. CDR3 nucleotide sequence: TGTGCCAGCAGCCAAAGATTCGGGAGAGCTGATACGCAGTATTTT. Its protein product is CASSQRFGRADTQYF.

The V gene is TRBV27, the J gene TRBJ1-3; the match to TRBD1 covers 9 bases. The germline CDR1 and CDR2 sequences are MNHEY and SMNVEV (reference sequence). J gave up 4 bases and V 8 bases, and 3 bases lay outside the gene matches. The CDR3 length is 13 residues. The CDR3 reads CASQDRGGNTIYF. In DNA form, the CDR3 reads TGTGCCAGCCAGGACAGGGGAGGAAACACCATATATTTT.

This clone has only a few counts. The chain links TRBV6-1 to TRBJ1-6; 7 bases agree with TRBD1. Germline lookup yields CDR1 MNHNS and CDR2 SASEGT. The CDR3 length is 19 residues. Germline trimming cut 4 bases from V and 0 bases from J; bases unmatched to any gene: 12. CDR3 bases: TGTGCCAGCAGTGTGGAACCAGGGGGGCGAGGCTCCTATAATTCACCCCTCCACTTT. It encodes CASSVEPGGRGSYNSPLHF.

The rearrangement uses TRBV5-6 and TRBJ2-1; weak D call: TRBD1 (5 bases). The germline gives CDR1 SGHDT, CDR2 YYEEEE. The CDR3 covers 15 residues. The ends were cut back, 4 bases at V and 0 bases at J, with 11 bases in the middle. The CDR3, as DNA: TGTGCCAGCAGCCAGGGCCAAAGCTCCTACAATGAGCAGTTCTTC. It translates to CASSQGQSSYNEQFF.

The chain is built from TRBV2 and TRBJ1-1; D not resolved. The CDR3 is 10 residues long. The V gene lost 11 bases and the J gene lost 6 bases, with 10 bases spanning the gap. Looked up from germline, CDR1 is SNHLY and CDR2 is FYNNEI. The CDR3 coding sequence is TGTGCCGTCCCGGGATCTGAAGCTTTCTTT. This encodes CAVPGSEAFF.

J is TRBJ1-5 and V is TRBV7-8; TRBD1 matches 8 bases. J was trimmed by 2 bases and V by 4 bases; bases with no gene match: 7. CDR3 size: 16 residues. Germline CDR1 is SGHVS and CDR2 is FQNEAQ. The DNA for the CDR3 is TGTGCCAGCAGCTCGGGACAGGCTTCGGGCAATCAGCCCCAGCATTTT. It specifies CASSSGQASGNQPQHF.

The DNA for the CDR3 is TGTGCCAGCAGTTCAACATCGTACGGCGGCACTGAAGCTTTCTTT. It yields the protein CASSSTSYGGTEAFF. The gene calls are TRBV6-6 and TRBJ1-1; unclear D gene. The CDR3 consists of 15 residues. CDR1 is MNHNY, CDR2 SVGAGI, per germline (reference sequence). Trimming removed 4 bases at V and 4 bases at J, with 16 bases between.

CDR3 protein: CASFVYRGTDTQYF. In DNA form, the CDR3 reads TGTGCCAGCTTTGTTTACAGGGGCACAGATACGCAGTATTTT. This chain links TRBV2 with TRBJ2-3, with D perhaps TRBD1 (6 bases). V lost 8 bases and J 1 base, leaving 13 bases between the germline ends. In germline, CDR1 is SNHLY, CDR2 FYNNEI. CDR3 length: 14 amino acids.

The V and J genes are TRBV28 and TRBJ2-2; D perhaps matches TRBD1 (5 bases). Looked up from germline, CDR1 is MDHEN and CDR2 is SYDVKM. The CDR3 loop spans 13 amino acids. V was clipped by 7 bases and J by 4 bases, with 10 bases between them. CDR3 region: CASTQGGTGELFF. The CDR3 bases are TGTGCCAGCACCCAGGGCGGCACCGGGGAGCTGTTTTTT.

V gene TRBV7-2 combines with J gene TRBJ2-3, with D tentatively TRBD2 (6 bases). Trimming took 0 bases from V and 0 from J, leaving 7 bases between them. The V gene's germline CDR1 is SGHTA and CDR2 FQGNSA. This CDR3 comprises 15 residues. For the CDR3, the DNA is TGTGCCAGCAGCTTAGCGGGACTTAGCACAGATACGCAGTATTTT. It translates to CASSLAGLSTDTQYF.

The V and J genes are TRBV6-5 and TRBJ2-7; D gene uncertain. The CDR3 runs 12 residues. Germline V lookup: CDR1 MNHEY, CDR2 SVGAGI. V gave up 7 bases and J gave up 2 bases, with 9 bases separating them. This chain's CDR3 is CASKGTAYEQYF. The CDR3 DNA reads as TGTGCCAGCAAAGGAACAGCCTACGAGCAGTACTTC.

The J gene is TRBJ1-1, the V gene TRBV10-1; the D is unclear. Germline CDR1 WNHNN, CDR2 SYGVQD (reference sequence). Trimming shortened V by 2 bases and J by 0 bases, and 7 bases separated the two germline ends. This CDR3 has 14 residues. CDR3 amino acids: CASSEREMNTEAFF. In nucleotides, the CDR3 is TGCGCCAGCAGTGAGAGGGAGATGAACACTGAAGCTTTCTTT.

The chain is built from TRBV7-8 and TRBJ2-7; the match to TRBD1 covers 7 bases. V lost 1 base to trimming and J lost 7 bases; unmatched junction nucleotides: 4. The CDR3 loop spans 13 amino acids. Germline-derived CDR1 and CDR2 are SGHVS and FQNEAQ. CDR3 DNA sequence: TGTGCCAGCAGCTTAGGGACAGGTCGTGAGCAGTACTTC. This encodes CASSLGTGREQYF.

This clone has just one count. The chain is built from TRBV28 and TRBJ1-5; 7 bases agree with TRBD1. CDR3 length equals 16 residues. The germline V gene encodes CDR1 MDHEN and CDR2 SYDVKM. J was trimmed by 0 bases and V by 5 bases; bases with no gene match: 7. This chain's CDR3 is CASSPVDRFSNQPQHF. The CDR3 region has the DNA TGTGCCAGCAGTCCAGTGGACAGGTTTAGCAATCAGCCCCAGCATTTT.

The chain joins TRBV18 to TRBJ2-7; maybe TRBD1 (5 bases). Germline V lookup: CDR1 KGHSH, CDR2 LQKENI. V lost 5 bases to trimming and J lost 0 bases, with 11 bases between them. The CDR3 runs 14 residues. CDR3 protein: CASSGITGSYEQYF. The CDR3 bases are TGTGCCAGCTCAGGCATAACAGGCTCCTACGAGCAGTACTTC.

This sequence joins TRBV4-3 and TRBJ1-3, with 8 bases that match TRBD1. This CDR3 contains 17 residues. With V trimmed by 3 bases and J by 4 bases, 11 bases remained unmatched. The germline V gene encodes CDR1 LGHNA and CDR2 YSLEER. CDR3 DNA sequence: TGCGCCAGCAGCCACGCCGGCTTGACAGGGGCAGGAAACACCATATATTTT. Protein: CASSHAGLTGAGNTIYF.

This sequence joins TRBV6-6 and TRBJ2-7, with TRBD1 identical over 8 bases. CDR1 is MNHNY, CDR2 SVGAGI, per germline (reference sequence). The V gene end was trimmed by 4 bases and the J gene end by 3 bases; junction bases not matched to a gene: 2. This CDR3 contains 13 residues. CDR3 bases: TGTGCCAGCAGTTTAGGACAGGGCTACGAGCAGTACTTC. Translating it yields CASSLGQGYEQYF.

The rearrangement uses TRBV19 and TRBJ2-3; 8 positions match TRBD2. The germline V gene has CDR1 LNHDA and CDR2 SQIVND (reference sequence). J lost 1 base, V lost 0 bases, and 9 bases had no gene match. The CDR3 consists of 18 residues. The DNA of the CDR3 is TGTGCCAGTAGTATAGAAGATCCCCCAGCGGGAGGCACAGATACGCAGTATTTT. Translating gives CASSIEDPPAGGTDTQYF.

The count of this clone is one. The DNA for the CDR3 is TGCGCCAGCAGCTTGGCAGGGGACAGCACCCTCTACGAGCAGTACTTC. It specifies CASSLAGDSTLYEQYF. This rearrangement joins TRBV5-1 to TRBJ2-7; 7 positions match TRBD1. Germline V gene lookup returns CDR1 SGHRS and CDR2 YFSETQ. The CDR3 totals 16 residues. The trim removed 0 bases at V and 3 bases at J, leaving 9 bases unmatched.

The chain employs TRBV6-2 or TRBV6-3 and TRBJ2-1; 9 positions match TRBD1. This CDR3 has 17 amino acids. Germline values: CDR1 MNHEY, CDR2 SVGEGT. The V and J ends lost 1 base and 2 bases, in that order; junction bases with no gene match: 6. The CDR3 nucleotides are TGTGCCAGCAGTTACTTATCCGGGACAGGGCCCTACAATGAGCAGTTCTTC. Residues: CASSYLSGTGPYNEQFF.

The genes are TRBV6-4 and TRBJ1-6; D unresolved. The V gene's germline CDR1 is MRHNA and CDR2 SNTAGT. V lost 3 bases, J lost 5 bases, and 5 bases lay in between. This CDR3 has 13 amino acids. The chain's CDR3 is CASSDRDNSPLHF. The CDR3 nucleotides read TGTGCCAGCAGTGATCGGGATAATTCACCCCTCCACTTT.

The chain carries TRBV10-2 and TRBJ2-7; D perhaps matches TRBD2 (7 bases). Trimming pared 6 bases from V and 0 bases from J, leaving 18 bases between. Germline CDR1 reads WSHSY; CDR2 reads SAAADI. CDR3 length equals 16 residues. The CDR3 protein is CASSIIGGESSYEQYF. The CDR3 nucleotides read TGCGCCAGCAGCATCATAGGGGGGGAGAGCTCCTACGAGCAGTACTTC.

The CDR3 region has the DNA TGTGCCACCAGTGATTCGTCACTCCTCTCGGGTACGCAGTATTTT. This translates into CATSDSSLLSGTQYF. V gene TRBV24-1 combines with J gene TRBJ2-3; D not resolved. Trimming removed 2 bases from V and 8 bases from J, with 16 bases in between. The germline gives CDR1 KGHDR, CDR2 SFDVKD. This CDR3 is built from 15 residues.